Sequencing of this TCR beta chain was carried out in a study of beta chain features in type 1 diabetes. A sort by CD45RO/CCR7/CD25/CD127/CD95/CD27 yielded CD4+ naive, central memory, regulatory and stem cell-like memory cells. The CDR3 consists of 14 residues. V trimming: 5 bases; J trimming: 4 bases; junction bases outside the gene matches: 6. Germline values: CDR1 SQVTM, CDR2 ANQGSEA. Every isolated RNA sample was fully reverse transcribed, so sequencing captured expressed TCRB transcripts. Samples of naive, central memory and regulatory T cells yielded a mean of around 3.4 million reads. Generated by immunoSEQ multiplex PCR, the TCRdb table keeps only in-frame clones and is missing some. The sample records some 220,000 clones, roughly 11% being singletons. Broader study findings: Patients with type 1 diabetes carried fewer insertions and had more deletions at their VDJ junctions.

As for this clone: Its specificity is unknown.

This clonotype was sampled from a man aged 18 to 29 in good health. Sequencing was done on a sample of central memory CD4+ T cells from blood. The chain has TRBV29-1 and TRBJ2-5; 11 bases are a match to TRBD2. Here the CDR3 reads CSVILAGAPETQYF. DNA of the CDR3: TGCAGCGTTATACTAGCGGGAGCCCCAGAGACCCAGTACTTC.